The sample holds a few counts of the clone carrying this TCR beta chain. What it binds is not known. Germline CDR1 is SQVTM and CDR2 is ANQGSEA. The junction had 6 bases not matched to a gene; V was cut back by 3 bases and J by 4 bases. CDR3 length: 14 amino acids. The sample belongs to a study of identical twins. Study-wide findings and caveats: Cord blood beta clonotypes that were abundant carried fewer insertions, and memory repertoires showed no such trend. Cross-sectional statistical analysis was relied on for the conclusions, without the same donors being followed.

Template switching added a universal primer binding site, and final cDNA carried unique molecular identifiers. TCRdb re-derived calls from the 5' RACE reads in MiXCR, one entry per CDR3 protein. The repertoire holds approximately 590,000 distinct CDR3 sequences, with roughly 9.5% as singletons. This sample also belongs to another study, concerning yellow fever vaccine responses in identical twins.

The source material was PBMCs. This TCR derives from a woman under 30 in good health. This chain uses TRBV29-1 with TRBJ2-1; 7 bases map to TRBD2. The CDR3 DNA reads TGCAGCGTTGATCTAAGCGGGATTTACAATGAGCAGTTCTTC. It translates to CSVDLSGIYNEQFF.